These 2 T cell receptor beta chains were all obtained from the same sample, sequenced in a study of cytomegalovirus exposure and HLA in healthy donors. Clones were read by immunoSEQ multiplex PCR, and TCRdb kept only the in-frame ones, dropping some. The sample includes about 200,000 clones, around 87% of them seen just once. The material sequenced was PBMCs. These TCRs come from a young woman in good health and CMV-seropositive.

The chain employs TRBV19 and TRBJ2-1; tentative D call: TRBD2 (6 bases). Germline V gene data show CDR1 as LNHDA and CDR2 as SQIVND (reference sequence). The length of the CDR3 is 15 residues. The V end lost 1 base, the J end lost 3 bases, and 10 bases lay between the germline ends. Here the CDR3 reads CASSIGGTFYNEQFF. The CDR3 DNA reads as TGTGCCAGTAGTATAGGCGGGACTTTCTACAATGAGCAGTTCTTC. The complete variable domain, with remaining parts taken from reference TRBV19 and TRBJ2-1, reads DGGITQSPKYLFRKEGQNVTLSCEQNLNHDAMYWYRQDPGQGLRLIYYSQIVNDFQKGDIAEGYSVSREKKESFPLTVTSAQKNPTAFYLCASSIGGTFYNEQFFGPGTRLTVL.

The chain employs TRBV9 and TRBJ2-7, with 7 bases that match TRBD1. Germline loops: CDR1 SGDLS, CDR2 YYNGEE. V dropped 3 bases and J dropped 7; count of bases not matched to a gene: 7. The CDR3 runs to 13 residues. CDR3 sequence reads: CASSARQGGEQYF. CDR3 DNA: TGTGCCAGCAGCGCACGACAGGGCGGTGAGCAGTACTTC.